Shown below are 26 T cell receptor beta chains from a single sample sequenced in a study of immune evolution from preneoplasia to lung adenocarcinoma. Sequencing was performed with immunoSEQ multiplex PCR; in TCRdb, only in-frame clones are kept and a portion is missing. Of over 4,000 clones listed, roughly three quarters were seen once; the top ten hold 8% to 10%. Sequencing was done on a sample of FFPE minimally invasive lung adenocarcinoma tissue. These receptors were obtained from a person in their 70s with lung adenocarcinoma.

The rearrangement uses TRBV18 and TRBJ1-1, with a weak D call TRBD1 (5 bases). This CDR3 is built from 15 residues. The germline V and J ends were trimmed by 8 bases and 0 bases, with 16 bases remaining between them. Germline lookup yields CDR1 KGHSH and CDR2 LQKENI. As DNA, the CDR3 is TGTGCCAGCCATCCCGATCAACAGGTGAACACTGAAGCTTTCTTT. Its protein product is CASHPDQQVNTEAFF.

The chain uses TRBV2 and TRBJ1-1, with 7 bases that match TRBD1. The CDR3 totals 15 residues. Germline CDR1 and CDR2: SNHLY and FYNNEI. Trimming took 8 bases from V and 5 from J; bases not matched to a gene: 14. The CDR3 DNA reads TGTGCCAGCCTCTCAAATCGACAGGGTGGGACTGAAGCTTTCTTT. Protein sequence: CASLSNRQGGTEAFF.

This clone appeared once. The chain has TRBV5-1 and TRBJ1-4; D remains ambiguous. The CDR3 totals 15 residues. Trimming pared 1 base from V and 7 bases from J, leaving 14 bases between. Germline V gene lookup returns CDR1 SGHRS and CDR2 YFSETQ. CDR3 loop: CASSLRGRSGEKLFF. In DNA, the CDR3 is TGCGCCAGCAGCTTGAGAGGAAGGAGCGGTGAAAAACTGTTTTTT.

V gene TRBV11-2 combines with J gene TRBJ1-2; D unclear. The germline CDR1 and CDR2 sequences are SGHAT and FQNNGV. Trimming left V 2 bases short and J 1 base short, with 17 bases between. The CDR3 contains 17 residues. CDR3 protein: CASSLYSFETDNYGYTF. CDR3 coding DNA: TGTGCCAGCAGCTTATATTCGTTCGAGACTGATAACTATGGCTACACCTTC.

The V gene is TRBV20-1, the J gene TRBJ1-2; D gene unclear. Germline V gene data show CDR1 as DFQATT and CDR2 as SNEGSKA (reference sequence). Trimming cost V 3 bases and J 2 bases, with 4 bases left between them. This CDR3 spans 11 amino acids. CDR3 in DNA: TGCAGTGCTAGTACCAACTATGGCTACACCTTC. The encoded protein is CSASTNYGYTF.

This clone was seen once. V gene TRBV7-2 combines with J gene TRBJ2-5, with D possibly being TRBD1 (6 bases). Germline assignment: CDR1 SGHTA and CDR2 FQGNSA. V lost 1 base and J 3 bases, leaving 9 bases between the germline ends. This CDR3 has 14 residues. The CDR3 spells CASSLDYREETQYF. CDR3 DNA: TGTGCCAGCAGCTTAGATTACAGGGAAGAGACCCAGTACTTC.

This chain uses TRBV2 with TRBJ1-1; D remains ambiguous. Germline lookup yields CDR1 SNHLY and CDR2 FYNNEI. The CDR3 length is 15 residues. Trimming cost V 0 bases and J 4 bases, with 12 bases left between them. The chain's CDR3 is CASSEAYTAVTEAFF. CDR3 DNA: TGTGCCAGCAGTGAAGCCTACACTGCGGTCACTGAAGCTTTCTTT.

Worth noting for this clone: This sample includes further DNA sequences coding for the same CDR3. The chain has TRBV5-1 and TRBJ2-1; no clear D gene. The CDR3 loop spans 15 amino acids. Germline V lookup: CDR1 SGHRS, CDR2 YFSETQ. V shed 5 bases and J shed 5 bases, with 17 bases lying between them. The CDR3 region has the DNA TGCGCCAGCAGTCCTACCCTGGATAGAAACAATGAGCAGTTCTTC. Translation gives CASSPTLDRNNEQFF. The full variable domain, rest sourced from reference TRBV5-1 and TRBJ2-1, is KAGVTQTPRYLIKTRGQQVTLSCSPISGHRSVSWYQQTPGQGLQFLFEYFSETQRNKGNFPGRFSGRQFSNSRSEMNVSTLELGDSALYLCASSPTLDRNNEQFFGPGTRLTVL.

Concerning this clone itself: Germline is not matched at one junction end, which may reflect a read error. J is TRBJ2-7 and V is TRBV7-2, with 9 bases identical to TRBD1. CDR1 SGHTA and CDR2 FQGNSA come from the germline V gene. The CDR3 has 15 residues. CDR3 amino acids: CASNERAGTGLVRDF. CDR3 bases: TGTGCCAGCAACGAGCGGGCCGGGACAGGGCTTGTTCGGGACTTC. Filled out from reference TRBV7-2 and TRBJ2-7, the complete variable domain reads GAGVSQSPSNKVTEKGKDVELRCDPISGHTALYWYRQSLGQGLEFLIYFQGNSAPDKSGLPSDRFSAERTGGSVSTLTIQRTQQEDSAVYLCASNERAGTGLVRDFGPGTRLTVT.

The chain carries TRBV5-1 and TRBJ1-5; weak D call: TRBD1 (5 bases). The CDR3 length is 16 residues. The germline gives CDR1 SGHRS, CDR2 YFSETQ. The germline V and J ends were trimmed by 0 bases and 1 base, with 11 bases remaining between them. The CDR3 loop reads CASSLGPQGSNQPQHF. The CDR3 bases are TGCGCCAGCAGCTTGGGGCCCCAGGGAAGCAATCAGCCCCAGCATTTT.

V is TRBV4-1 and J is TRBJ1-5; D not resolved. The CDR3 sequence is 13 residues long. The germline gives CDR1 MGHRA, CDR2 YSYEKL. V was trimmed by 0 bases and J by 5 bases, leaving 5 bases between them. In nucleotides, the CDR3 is TGCGCCAGCAGCCAAGAGGTCCATCAGCCCCAGCATTTT. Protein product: CASSQEVHQPQHF.

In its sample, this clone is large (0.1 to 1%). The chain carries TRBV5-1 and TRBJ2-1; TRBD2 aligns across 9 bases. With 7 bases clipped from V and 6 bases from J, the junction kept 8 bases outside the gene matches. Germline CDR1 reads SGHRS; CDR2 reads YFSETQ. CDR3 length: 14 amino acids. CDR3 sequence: CASDPGLAVNEQFF. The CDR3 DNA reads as TGCGCCAGCGATCCGGGACTAGCAGTCAATGAGCAGTTCTTC.

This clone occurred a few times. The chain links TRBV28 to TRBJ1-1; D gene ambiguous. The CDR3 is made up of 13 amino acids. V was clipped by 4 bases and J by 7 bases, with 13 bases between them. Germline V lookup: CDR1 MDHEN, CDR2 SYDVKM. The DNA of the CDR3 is TGTGCCAGCAGTTCCGTAGGACGGAGTGAAGCTTTCTTT. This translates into CASSSVGRSEAFF.

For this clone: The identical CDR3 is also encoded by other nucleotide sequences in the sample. The CDR3 coding sequence is TGCGCCAGCAGCTTGGAGTGGGGCTCCTACAATGAGCAGTTCTTC. Translated: CASSLEWGSYNEQFF. The chain has TRBV5-1 and TRBJ2-1, with D unresolved. This CDR3 comprises 15 residues. The V gene's germline CDR1 is SGHRS and CDR2 YFSETQ. Trimming cost V 0 bases and J 0 bases, with 7 bases left between them.

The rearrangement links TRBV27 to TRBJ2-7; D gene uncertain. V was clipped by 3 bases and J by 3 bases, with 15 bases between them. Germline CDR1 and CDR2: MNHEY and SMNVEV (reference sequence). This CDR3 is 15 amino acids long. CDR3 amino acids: CASSLRTSVHYEQYF. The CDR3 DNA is TGTGCCAGCAGTTTGAGGACCTCCGTTCACTACGAGCAGTACTTC.

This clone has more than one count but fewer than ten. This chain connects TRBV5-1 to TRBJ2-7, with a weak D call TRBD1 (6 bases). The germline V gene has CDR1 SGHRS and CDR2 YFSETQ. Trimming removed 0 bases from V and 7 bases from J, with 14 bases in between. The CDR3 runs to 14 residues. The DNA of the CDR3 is TGCGCCAGCAGCTTGGAGGGGGAAGTGAAGGAGCAGTACTTC. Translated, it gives CASSLEGEVKEQYF.

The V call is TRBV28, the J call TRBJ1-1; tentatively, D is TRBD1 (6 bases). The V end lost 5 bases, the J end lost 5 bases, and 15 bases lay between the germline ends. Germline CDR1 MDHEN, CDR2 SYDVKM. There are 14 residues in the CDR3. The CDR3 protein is CASSLTGLWTEAFF. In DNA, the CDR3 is TGTGCCAGCAGTCTTACAGGGTTGTGGACTGAAGCTTTCTTT.

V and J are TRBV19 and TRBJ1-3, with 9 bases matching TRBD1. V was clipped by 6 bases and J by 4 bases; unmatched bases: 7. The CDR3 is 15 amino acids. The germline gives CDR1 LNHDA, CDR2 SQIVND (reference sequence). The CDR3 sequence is CASRSGTGKGNTIYF. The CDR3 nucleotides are TGTGCCAGTAGGTCCGGGACAGGGAAGGGAAACACCATATATTTT. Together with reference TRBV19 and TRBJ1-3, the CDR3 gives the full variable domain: DGGITQSPKYLFRKEGQNVTLSCEQNLNHDAMYWYRQDPGQGLRLIYYSQIVNDFQKGDIAEGYSVSREKKESFPLTVTSAQKNPTAFYLCASRSGTGKGNTIYFGEGSWLTVV.

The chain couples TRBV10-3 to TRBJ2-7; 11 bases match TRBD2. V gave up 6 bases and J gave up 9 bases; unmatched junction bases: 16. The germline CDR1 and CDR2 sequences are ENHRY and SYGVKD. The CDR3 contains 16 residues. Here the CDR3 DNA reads TGTGCCATCAGCCCACTAGCGGGAGCTCTCCCACGGGGGCAGTACTTC. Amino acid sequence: CAISPLAGALPRGQYF.

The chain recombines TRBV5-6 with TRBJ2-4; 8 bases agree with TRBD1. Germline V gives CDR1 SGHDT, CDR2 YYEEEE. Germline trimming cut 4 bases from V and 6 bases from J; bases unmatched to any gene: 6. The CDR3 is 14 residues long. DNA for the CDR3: TGTGCCAGCAGCAGCAGGGGGCAGGTAAACATTCAGTACTTC. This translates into CASSSRGQVNIQYF.

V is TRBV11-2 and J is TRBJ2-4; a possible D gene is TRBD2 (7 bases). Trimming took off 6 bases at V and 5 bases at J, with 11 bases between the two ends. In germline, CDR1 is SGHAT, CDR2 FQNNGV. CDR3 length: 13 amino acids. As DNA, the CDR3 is TGTGCCAGCAGGGGGGGGGCGGAAAACATTCAGTACTTC. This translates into CASRGGAENIQYF.

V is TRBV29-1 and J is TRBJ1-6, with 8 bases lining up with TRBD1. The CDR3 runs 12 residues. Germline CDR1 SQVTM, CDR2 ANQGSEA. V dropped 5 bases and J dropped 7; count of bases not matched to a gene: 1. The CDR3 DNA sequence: TGCAGCGTTTGGACAGGGAATTCACCCCTCCACTTT. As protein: CSVWTGNSPLHF.

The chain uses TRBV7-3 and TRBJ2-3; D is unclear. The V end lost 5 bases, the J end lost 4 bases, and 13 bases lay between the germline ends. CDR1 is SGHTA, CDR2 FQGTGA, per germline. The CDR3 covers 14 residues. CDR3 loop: CASSPGAGSDTQYF. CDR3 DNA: TGTGCCAGCAGCCCGGGCGCTGGTTCAGATACGCAGTATTTT.

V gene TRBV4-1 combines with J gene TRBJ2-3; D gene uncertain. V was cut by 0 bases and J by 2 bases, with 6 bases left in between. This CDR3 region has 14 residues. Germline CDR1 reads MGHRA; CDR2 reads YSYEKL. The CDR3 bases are TGCGCCAGCAGCCAAGACCCGTTCACAGATACGCAGTATTTT. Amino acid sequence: CASSQDPFTDTQYF.

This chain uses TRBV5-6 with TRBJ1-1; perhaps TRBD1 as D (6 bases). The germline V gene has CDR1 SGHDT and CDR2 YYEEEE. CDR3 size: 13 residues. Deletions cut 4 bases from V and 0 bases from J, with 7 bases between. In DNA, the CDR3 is TGTGCCAGCAGCAACAGGGTGAACACTGAAGCTTTCTTT. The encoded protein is CASSNRVNTEAFF.

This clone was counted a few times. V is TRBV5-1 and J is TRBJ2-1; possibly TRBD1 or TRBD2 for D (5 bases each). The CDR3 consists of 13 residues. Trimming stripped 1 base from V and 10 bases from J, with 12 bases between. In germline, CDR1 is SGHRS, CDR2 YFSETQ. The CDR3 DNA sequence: TGCGCCAGCAGCTTGTGGGGGAGCGGAGAGCAGTTCTTC. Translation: CASSLWGSGEQFF. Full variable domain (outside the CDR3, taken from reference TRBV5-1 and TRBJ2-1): KAGVTQTPRYLIKTRGQQVTLSCSPISGHRSVSWYQQTPGQGLQFLFEYFSETQRNKGNFPGRFSGRQFSNSRSEMNVSTLELGDSALYLCASSLWGSGEQFFGPGTRLTVL.